These 27 T cell receptor beta chains were sequenced from one sample in a study of blood T cell repertoires in COVID-19. The table came from immunoSEQ multiplex PCR; TCRdb's copy has only in-frame clones and leaves some out. Of 200,000 to 300,000 clones listed, 75% to 90% are singletons. Material for sequencing was peripheral blood. These receptors were collected from a human donor in a cohort sampled during active COVID-19.

The CDR3 sequence is CASSWRQGAHGYGYTF. The CDR3 DNA sequence: TGTGCCAGCAGCTGGAGACAGGGGGCGCATGGTTATGGCTACACCTTC. J is TRBJ1-2 and V is TRBV5-8; TRBD1 aligns across 10 bases. Germline loops: CDR1 SGHTS, CDR2 YDEGEE. The CDR3 loop spans 16 amino acids. V lost 3 bases and J lost 5; bases outside the gene matches: 10.

This chain connects TRBV28 to TRBJ2-4, with 7 bases lining up with TRBD1. The germline V gene has CDR1 MDHEN and CDR2 SYDVKM. V shed 2 bases and J 6 bases; nucleotides not matched to a gene: 1. The length of the CDR3 is 13 residues. The CDR3 nucleotides are TGTGCCAGCAGTTTACAGGGGGTAAACATTCAGTACTTC. Translation gives CASSLQGVNIQYF. The whole variable domain, remainder taken from reference TRBV28 and TRBJ2-4, is DVKVTQSSRYLVKRTGEKVFLECVQDMDHENMFWYRQDPGLGLRLIYFSYDVKMKEKGDIPEGYSVSREKKERFSLILESASTNQTSMYLCASSLQGVNIQYFGAGTRLSVL.

V is TRBV2 and J is TRBJ2-3; tentatively, D is TRBD1 (6 bases). Looked up from germline, CDR1 is SNHLY and CDR2 is FYNNEI. The CDR3 is 12 amino acids. The CDR3 DNA reads TGTGGAAAGGACAGTAGCACAGATACGCAGTATTTT. It codes for CGKDSSTDTQYF.

The chain is built from TRBV5-1 and TRBJ2-3; 15 bases agree with TRBD2. CDR1 SGHRS and CDR2 YFSETQ come from the germline V gene. The CDR3 covers 18 residues. V shed 4 bases and J 4 bases; nucleotides not matched to a gene: 10. CDR3 DNA sequence: TGCGCCAGCAGCCATGGACTAGCGGGGGGGAGTTATGCAGATACGCAGTATTTT. Residues: CASSHGLAGGSYADTQYF.

The sample holds one count of this clone. V usage is TRBV27 and J usage is TRBJ2-2; 7 nucleotides line up with TRBD2. The germline gives CDR1 MNHEY, CDR2 SMNVEV (reference sequence). CDR3 size: 15 residues. J was trimmed by 4 bases and V by 1 base; bases with no gene match: 3. The CDR3 loop reads CASSLYTGGTGELFF. The CDR3 DNA reads as TGTGCCAGCAGTTTATATACGGGGGGCACCGGGGAGCTGTTTTTT.

The chain couples TRBV3-1 (or the pseudogene TRBV3-2) to TRBJ1-3, with 7 positions matching TRBD1. V shed 1 base and J 3 bases; nucleotides not matched to a gene: 9. The CDR3 totals 17 residues. Germline-derived CDR1 and CDR2 are LGHDT and YNNKEL (reference sequence). CDR3 DNA sequence: TGTGCCAGCAGCCAAGTCCCCGCAGGGGGAATTGGAAACACCATATATTTT. It specifies CASSQVPAGGIGNTIYF.

This clone was observed once. The genes are TRBV2 and TRBJ1-2; no definite D call. The CDR3 consists of 14 residues. The germline V gene has CDR1 SNHLY and CDR2 FYNNEI. V lost 4 bases and J 7 bases, leaving 16 bases between the germline ends. CDR3 sequence: CASSGYRGSSGYTF. The CDR3 bases are TGTGCCAGCAGTGGCTATCGGGGATCGAGTGGCTACACCTTC.

The chain recombines TRBV5-8 with TRBJ2-7; 7 bases are shared with TRBD1. From germline, CDR1 is SGHTS and CDR2 YDEGEE. V dropped 6 bases and J dropped 1; count of bases not matched to a gene: 10. There are 15 residues in the CDR3. The CDR3 nucleotides are TGTGCCAGCACTATCGGGACAGCTATATCCTACGAGCAGTACTTC. The encoded protein is CASTIGTAISYEQYF.

This chain connects TRBV6-5 to TRBJ2-7, with TRBD2 matching over 9 bases. Germline CDR1 is MNHEY and CDR2 is SVGAGI. The CDR3 totals 15 residues. V shed 4 bases, J shed 6 bases, and the junction held 10 bases outside the gene matches. CDR3 protein: CASSSYGGLAPEQYF. Written as DNA, the CDR3 is TGTGCCAGCAGTTCCTACGGAGGACTAGCGCCCGAGCAGTACTTC.

The chain couples TRBV5-1 to TRBJ2-1; TRBD1 aligns across 8 bases. This CDR3 spans 14 amino acids. CDR1 is SGHRS, CDR2 YFSETQ, per germline. The ends lost 0 bases at V and 6 bases at J; junction bases unmatched: 2. The DNA for the CDR3 is TGCGCCAGCAGCTTGGGGACAGGGTCCAATGAGCAGTTCTTC. This sequence encodes CASSLGTGSNEQFF.

The genes are TRBV5-4 and TRBJ2-5; 7 bases align to TRBD1. CDR1 SGHNT and CDR2 YYREEE come from the germline V gene (reference sequence). The CDR3 contains 16 residues. Trimming cost V 4 bases and J 4 bases; bases outside gene matches: 13. The CDR3 sequence: CASSSRQGISLETQYF. The DNA for the CDR3 is TGTGCCAGCAGCAGTCGACAGGGAATCAGTCTAGAGACCCAGTACTTC.

The CDR3 spells CASSLAHSVGGRGYTF. In DNA, the CDR3 is TGTGCCAGCAGCTTAGCGCATTCGGTAGGGGGAAGGGGCTACACCTTC. The chain has TRBV7-2 and TRBJ1-2, with a tentative D call TRBD1 (6 bases). Looked up from germline, CDR1 is SGHTA and CDR2 is FQGNSA. Trimming stripped 0 bases from V and 8 bases from J, with 19 bases between. This CDR3 is 16 amino acids long. The complete variable domain, with remaining parts taken from reference TRBV7-2 and TRBJ1-2, reads GAGVSQSPSNKVTEKGKDVELRCDPISGHTALYWYRQSLGQGLEFLIYFQGNSAPDKSGLPSDRFSAERTGGSVSTLTIQRTQQEDSAVYLCASSLAHSVGGRGYTFGSGTRLTVV.

This clone was recorded only once. This sequence joins TRBV3-1 (or the pseudogene TRBV3-2) and TRBJ2-2; weak D call: TRBD2 (6 bases). Germline V gene data show CDR1 as LGHDT and CDR2 as YNNKEL (reference sequence). Trimming stripped 1 base from V and 1 base from J, with 7 bases between. There are 15 residues in the CDR3. The CDR3 protein is CASSQGGVNTGELFF. CDR3 DNA: TGTGCCAGCAGCCAAGGGGGGGTGAACACCGGGGAGCTGTTTTTT.

This clone was observed once. This chain uses TRBV13 with TRBJ1-2; TRBD1 matches at 7 bases. V lost 2 bases, J lost 3 bases, and 6 bases stayed unmatched. Germline assignment: CDR1 PRHDT and CDR2 FYEKMQ (reference sequence). The CDR3 is 15 amino acids. The CDR3 protein is CASSLRGQRYYGYTF. CDR3 coding DNA: TGTGCCAGCAGCTTAAGGGGACAGAGGTACTATGGCTACACCTTC.

The genes are TRBV7-9 and TRBJ2-1, with 9 positions matching TRBD2. Trimming at V came to 11 bases and at J to 6 bases, leaving 8 bases not matched to a gene. The germline V gene encodes CDR1 SEHNR and CDR2 FQNEAQ (reference sequence). The CDR3 extends over 13 amino acids. This CDR3 is CAVRTSAGNEQFF. DNA of the CDR3: TGTGCCGTTCGGACTAGCGCTGGCAATGAGCAGTTCTTC.

This chain joins TRBV6-2 or TRBV6-3 and TRBJ2-3; D is possibly TRBD2 (6 bases). Deletions cut 4 bases from V and 0 bases from J, with 8 bases between. Germline V CDR1 and CDR2: MNHEY, SVGEGT. CDR3 size: 14 residues. CDR3 region: CASSSSGSTDTQYF. CDR3 in DNA: TGTGCCAGCAGTTCGAGCGGGAGCACAGATACGCAGTATTTT.

The V call is TRBV2, the J call TRBJ2-7; maybe TRBD2 (6 bases). V shed 6 bases and J shed 5 bases, with 20 bases lying between them. From germline, CDR1 is SNHLY and CDR2 FYNNEI. This CDR3 has 15 residues. CDR3: CASRDPGTAKHEQYF. In nucleotides, the CDR3 is TGTGCCAGCAGGGACCCGGGGACTGCGAAGCACGAGCAGTACTTC.

V and J are TRBV19 and TRBJ1-2; no definite D call. The CDR3 sequence is 15 residues long. Germline values: CDR1 LNHDA, CDR2 SQIVND (reference sequence). V dropped 3 bases and J dropped 4 bases, with 15 bases sitting between them. In DNA, the CDR3 is TGTGCCAGTAGTATGGCGGGCGGAGGTATCTATGGCTACACCTTC. The encoded protein is CASSMAGGGIYGYTF.

The chain carries TRBV6-5 and TRBJ2-7; D gene ambiguous. Germline loops: CDR1 MNHEY, CDR2 SVGAGI. The CDR3 is 14 residues long. Trimming left V 0 bases short and J 3 bases short, with 9 bases between. The DNA for the CDR3 is TGTGCCAGCAGTTACTCTCACAGTTTCTACGAGCAGTACTTC. It encodes CASSYSHSFYEQYF.

The V gene is TRBV11-3, the J gene TRBJ1-1, with D perhaps matching TRBD1 (5 bases). The CDR3 runs 14 residues. The germline gives CDR1 SGHNT, CDR2 YENEEA. The V gene lost 1 base and the J gene lost 5 bases, with 11 bases spanning the gap. The CDR3 coding sequence is TGTGCCAGCAGCTTAGGCGGGGGAAATACTGAAGCTTTCTTT. Its protein is CASSLGGGNTEAFF. Using reference TRBV11-3 and TRBJ1-1 for the parts outside the CDR3, the full variable domain is EAGVVQSPRYKIIEKKQPVAFWCNPISGHNTLYWYLQNLGQGPELLIRYENEEAVDDSQLPKDRFSAERLKGVDSTLKIQPAELGDSAVYLCASSLGGGNTEAFFGQGTRLTVV.

The genes are TRBV7-9 and TRBJ2-6, with TRBD1 matching over 8 bases. The CDR3 totals 18 residues. In germline, CDR1 is SEHNR, CDR2 FQNEAQ (reference sequence). V was clipped by 5 bases and J by 0 bases; unmatched bases: 9. The CDR3, as DNA: TGTGCCAGCAGCCGGGCCAGGGGGCAGGGCTCTGGGGCCAACGTCCTGACTTTC. This translates into CASSRARGQGSGANVLTF.

The chain uses TRBV6-5 and TRBJ1-1, with D perhaps matching TRBD1 (5 bases). The CDR3 consists of 15 residues. Germline CDR1 reads MNHEY; CDR2 reads SVGAGI. Trimming removed 6 bases from V and 0 bases from J, with 14 bases in between. For the CDR3, the DNA is TGTGCCAGCAGCGATGGTGGGGGGGTGAACACTGAAGCTTTCTTT. It is translated as CASSDGGGVNTEAFF.

The chain is built from TRBV7-8 and TRBJ2-2; tentatively, D is TRBD1 (5 bases). CDR1 is SGHVS and CDR2 is FQNEAQ in the germline V gene. The length of the CDR3 is 16 residues. V was pared by 1 base and J by 5 bases, with 14 bases between. The CDR3 sequence: CASSLEAGRETGELFF. The CDR3, as DNA: TGTGCCAGCAGCTTAGAGGCAGGGCGAGAAACCGGGGAGCTGTTTTTT.

This chain's CDR3 is CATSDQGQGDTGELFF. DNA of the CDR3: TGTGCCACCAGTGACCAGGGACAGGGGGACACCGGGGAGCTGTTTTTT. The rearrangement uses TRBV24-1 and TRBJ2-2; 11 bases match TRBD1. Germline CDR1 reads KGHDR; CDR2 reads SFDVKD. Trimming cost V 4 bases and J 3 bases; bases outside gene matches: 3. The CDR3 is made up of 16 amino acids.

Points on this clone: At the DNA level, this CDR3 is encoded by other sequences in the same sample as well. This chain links TRBV20-1 with TRBJ2-7; D perhaps matches TRBD2 (7 bases). In germline, CDR1 is DFQATT, CDR2 SNEGSKA (reference sequence). This CDR3 spans 13 amino acids. V was cut by 3 bases and J by 1 base, with 10 bases left in between. The DNA for the CDR3 is TGCAGTGCTAGTAGGGGGGGGTCCTACGAGCAGTACTTC. It specifies CSASRGGSYEQYF.

The chain couples TRBV6-2 or TRBV6-3 to TRBJ2-3; TRBD2 aligns across 8 bases. The CDR3 consists of 17 residues. V lost 2 bases, J lost 2 bases, and 9 bases stayed unmatched. Germline V lookup: CDR1 MNHEY, CDR2 SVGEGT. In DNA form, the CDR3 reads TGTGCCAGCAGTTACCCCCCTAGCGGGCGGGTCACAGATACGCAGTATTTT. Residues: CASSYPPSGRVTDTQYF.

This clone occurred once. The rearrangement uses TRBV4-3 and TRBJ2-7; TRBD2 is a possible D gene (6 bases). The ends were cut back, 2 bases at V and 3 bases at J, with 14 bases in the middle. The CDR3 is 15 residues long. CDR1 and CDR2 from the germline V gene are LGHNA and YSLEER. The CDR3 DNA sequence: TGCGCCAGCAGCCAACGACGGGGACTTGGCTACGAGCAGTACTTC. Encoded protein: CASSQRRGLGYEQYF.